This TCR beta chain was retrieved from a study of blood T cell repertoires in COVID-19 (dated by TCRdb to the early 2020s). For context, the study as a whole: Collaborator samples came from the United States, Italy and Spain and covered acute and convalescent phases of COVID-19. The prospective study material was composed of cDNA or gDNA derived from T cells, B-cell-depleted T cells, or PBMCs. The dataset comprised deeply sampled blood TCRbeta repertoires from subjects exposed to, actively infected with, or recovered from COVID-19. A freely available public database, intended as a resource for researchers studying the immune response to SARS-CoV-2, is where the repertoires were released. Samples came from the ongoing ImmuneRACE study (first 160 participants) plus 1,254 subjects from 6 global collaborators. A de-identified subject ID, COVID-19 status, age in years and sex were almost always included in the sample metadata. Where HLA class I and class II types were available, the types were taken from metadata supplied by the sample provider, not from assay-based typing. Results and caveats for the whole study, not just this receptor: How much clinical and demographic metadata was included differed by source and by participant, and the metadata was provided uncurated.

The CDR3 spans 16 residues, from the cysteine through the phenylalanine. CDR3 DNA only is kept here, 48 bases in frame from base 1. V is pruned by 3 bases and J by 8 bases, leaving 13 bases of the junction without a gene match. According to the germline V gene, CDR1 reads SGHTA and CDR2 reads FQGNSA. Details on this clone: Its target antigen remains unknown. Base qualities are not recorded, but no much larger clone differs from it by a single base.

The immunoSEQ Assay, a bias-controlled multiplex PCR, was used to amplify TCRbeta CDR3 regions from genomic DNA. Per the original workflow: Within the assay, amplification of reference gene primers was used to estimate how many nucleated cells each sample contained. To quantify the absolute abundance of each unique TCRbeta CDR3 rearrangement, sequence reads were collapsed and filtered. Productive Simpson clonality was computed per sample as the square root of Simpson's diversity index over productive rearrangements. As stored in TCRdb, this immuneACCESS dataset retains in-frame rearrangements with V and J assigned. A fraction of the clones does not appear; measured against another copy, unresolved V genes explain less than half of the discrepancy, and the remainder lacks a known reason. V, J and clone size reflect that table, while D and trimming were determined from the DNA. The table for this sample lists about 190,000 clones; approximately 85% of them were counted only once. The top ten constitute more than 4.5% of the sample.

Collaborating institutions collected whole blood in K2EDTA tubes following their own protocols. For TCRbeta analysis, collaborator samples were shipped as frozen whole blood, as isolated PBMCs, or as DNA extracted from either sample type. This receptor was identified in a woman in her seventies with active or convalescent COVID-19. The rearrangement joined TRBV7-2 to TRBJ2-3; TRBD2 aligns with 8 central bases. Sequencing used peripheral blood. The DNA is TGTGCCAGCAGCTTTACTAGCGGAAGGACCCTCGGTACGCAGTATTTT. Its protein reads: CASSFTSGRTLGTQYF.